Listed below are T cell receptor beta chains from one sample, sequenced in a study of blood T cell repertoires in COVID-19. Repertoires were generated with immunoSEQ multiplex PCR, while TCRdb's copy carries only in-frame clones and drops some. This table holds 300,000 or so clones, 89% found once. The sequencing sample was made of peripheral blood. The receptor source for this set is a man younger than 35 who had recovered from COVID-19. Both conserved end residues are part of each CDR3. A D gene is named only where the DNA matches it firmly. Clone size is shown for a subset of rows, as once, few, many or a class of expanded clone.

j_call | d_call | clone_size | v_call | cdr3_aa | cdr3_nt
TRBJ2-3 | - | - | TRBV5-5 | CASSFLDGRTDTQYF | TGTGCCAGCAGCTTCCTAGACGGCCGCACAGATACGCAGTATTTT
TRBJ2-3 | TRBD2 | - | TRBV19 | CASSDGTSPDTQYF | TGTGCCAGTAGTGACGGGACTAGCCCAGATACGCAGTATTTT
TRBJ1-1 | - | - | TRBV2 | CASSVLNTEAFF | TGTGCCAGCAGTGTCTTGAACACTGAAGCTTTCTTT
TRBJ2-3 | - | - | TRBV6-6 | CASSWARSTDTQYF | TGTGCCAGCAGTTGGGCCCGTAGCACAGATACGCAGTATTTT
TRBJ1-2 | TRBD1 | - | TRBV6-5 | CASWGQGRANYGYTF | TGTGCCAGCTGGGGACAGGGGCGAGCTAACTATGGCTACACCTTC
TRBJ2-7 | TRBD2 | - | TRBV18 | CASSPPDAGDEQYF | TGTGCCAGCTCACCACCGGATGCGGGGGACGAGCAGTACTTC
TRBJ1-1 | - | - | TRBV25-1 | CASSEGAVNTEAFF | TGTGCCAGCAGTGAGGGGGCTGTGAACACTGAAGCTTTCTTT
TRBJ1-1 | TRBD1 | once | TRBV5-1 | CASSQDRVAEAFF | TGCGCCAGCAGCCAGGACAGGGTCGCTGAAGCTTTCTTT
TRBJ1-1 | TRBD1 | - | TRBV18 | CASSPWTGIDTEAFF | TGTGCCAGCTCACCATGGACAGGGATCGACACTGAAGCTTTCTTT
TRBJ1-1 | - | - | TRBV5-4 | CASSFSGTEAFF | TGTGCCAGCAGCTTCTCGGGGACTGAAGCTTTCTTT
TRBJ2-7 | - | few | TRBV5-1 | CASSHTPLEQYF | TGCGCCAGCAGCCACACCCCTCTCGAGCAGTACTTC
TRBJ2-3 | TRBD2 | - | TRBV27 | CASSSTSGSYTDTQYF | TGTGCCAGCAGTTCGACTAGCGGGAGCTACACAGATACGCAGTATTTT
TRBJ1-1 | TRBD1 | - | TRBV13 | CASSPRGQGHTEAFF | TGTGCCAGCAGCCCCCGGGGACAGGGGCACACTGAAGCTTTCTTT
TRBJ2-2 | - | - | TRBV11-2 | CASREEAGELFF | TGTGCCAGCAGGGAGGAGGCCGGGGAGCTGTTTTTT
TRBJ2-1 | - | many | TRBV4-1 | CASSQARVPEQFF | TGCGCCAGCAGCCAAGCCAGGGTTCCTGAGCAGTTCTTC
TRBJ2-1 | TRBD2 | - | TRBV7-3 | CASSPFGTSVDNEQFF | TGTGCCAGCAGCCCGTTCGGGACTAGCGTCGACAATGAGCAGTTCTTC
TRBJ2-1 | TRBD2 | - | TRBV7-3 | CASSLGLAVLNYNEQFF | TGTGCCAGCAGCTTGGGACTAGCGGTCCTAAATTACAATGAGCAGTTCTTC
TRBJ1-1 | - | - | TRBV6-6 | CASIPHAGGAFF | TGTGCCAGCATTCCACACGCCGGGGGAGCTTTCTTT
TRBJ1-1 | TRBD1 | - | TRBV5-1 | CASSPGQVGATEAFF | TGCGCCAGCAGCCCCGGACAGGTTGGTGCCACTGAAGCTTTCTTT
TRBJ2-2 | - | - | TRBV19 | CASRTGQNTGELFF | TGTGCCAGTAGAACGGGACAAAACACCGGGGAGCTGTTTTTT
TRBJ2-2 | - | few | TRBV25-1 | CASSVHGELFF | TGTGCCAGCAGTGTCCACGGGGAGCTGTTTTTT
TRBJ2-1 | TRBD1 | once | TRBV19 | CASSDRDSYNEQFF | TGTGCCAGTAGTGACAGGGACAGCTACAATGAGCAGTTCTTC
TRBJ1-1 | - | - | TRBV5-5 | CASSSTGMNTEAFF | TGTGCCAGCAGCTCGACAGGTATGAACACTGAAGCTTTCTTT
TRBJ2-3 | - | - | TRBV5-4 | CASSNRETDTQYF | TGTGCCAGCAGTAACAGGGAAACAGATACGCAGTATTTT
TRBJ1-5 | TRBD1 | - | TRBV27 | CASSRQGGQPQHF | TGTGCCAGCAGTCGACAGGGGGGTCAGCCCCAGCATTTT
TRBJ2-5 | - | - | TRBV10-3 | CAISEERRETQYF | TGTGCCATCAGTGAGGAGCGGCGGGAGACCCAGTACTTC
TRBJ2-4 | - | - | TRBV3-1/TRBV3-2 | CASSQEPRQALAKNIQYF | TGTGCCAGCAGCCAAGAGCCCAGACAGGCACTAGCCAAAAACATTCAGTACTTC
TRBJ1-1 | - | - | TRBV6-6 | CASRDSNTEAFF | TGTGCCAGCAGAGACAGTAACACTGAAGCTTTCTTT
TRBJ1-2 | TRBD1 | - | TRBV7-9 | CASSSRWGQETKNYGYTF | TGTGCCAGCAGCTCCCGCTGGGGACAGGAGACGAAAAACTATGGCTACACCTTC
TRBJ1-4 | TRBD1 | - | TRBV6-4 | CAGSCYRGRQEKLFF | TGTGCCGGCTCCTGTTACAGGGGGCGCCAAGAAAAACTGTTTTTT
TRBJ1-4 | - | - | TRBV5-4 | CASSSRTGDEKLFF | TGTGCCAGCAGCTCCAGGACGGGGGACGAAAAACTGTTTTTT
TRBJ1-2 | TRBD1 | - | TRBV30 | CAWTESPGGYGYTF | TGTGCCTGGACTGAATCCCCAGGGGGGTATGGCTACACCTTC
TRBJ1-4 | - | once | TRBV5-1 | CASRVGTNEKLFF | TGCGCCAGCCGTGTCGGGACTAATGAAAAACTGTTTTTT
TRBJ2-7 | TRBD2 | - | TRBV28 | CASSGLAGGTYEQYF | TGTGCCAGCAGTGGACTAGCGGGGGGGACCTACGAGCAGTACTTC
TRBJ2-5 | TRBD2 | - | TRBV3-1/TRBV3-2 | CASSQEKWKAGGQETQYF | TGTGCCAGCAGCCAAGAAAAATGGAAAGCGGGGGGCCAAGAGACCCAGTACTTC
TRBJ2-7 | TRBD2 | once | TRBV5-8 | CASSLRTSSEQYF | TGTGCCAGCAGCTTAAGGACTAGCTCCGAGCAGTACTTC
TRBJ2-2 | TRBD2 | - | TRBV6-2/TRBV6-3 | CASSWTSGSTNTGELFF | TGTGCCAGCAGTTGGACTAGCGGGAGTACGAACACCGGGGAGCTGTTTTTT
TRBJ1-1 | - | - | TRBV6-6 | CASRTHQGTTEAFF | TGTGCCAGCCGAACCCATCAGGGGACCACTGAAGCTTTCTTT
TRBJ2-7 | - | - | TRBV6-2/TRBV6-3 | CASSPDGMIYEQYF | TGTGCCAGCAGTCCGGACGGGATGATCTACGAGCAGTACTTC
TRBJ2-1 | - | few | TRBV18 | CASSPLGGNSYLMISYNEQFF | TGTGCCAGCTCACCATTAGGAGGGAACTCTTACTTGATGATTTCCTACAATGAGCAGTTCTTC
TRBJ2-3 | TRBD2 | - | TRBV7-9 | CASSLVGLAGGMAQYF | TGTGCCAGCAGCTTAGTAGGCCTAGCGGGAGGGATGGCGCAGTATTTT
TRBJ2-7 | - | - | TRBV5-4 | CASSLGAGTMAYEQYF | TGTGCCAGCAGCTTAGGGGCAGGCACTATGGCCTACGAGCAGTACTTC
TRBJ2-1 | - | - | TRBV9 | CASSVDGQESSNEQFF | TGTGCCAGCAGCGTAGATGGGCAGGAAAGTAGCAATGAGCAGTTCTTC
TRBJ2-4 | - | - | TRBV19 | CASSWGLDKNIQYF | TGTGCCAGTAGTTGGGGGCTGGACAAAAACATTCAGTACTTC
TRBJ2-1 | TRBD2 | - | TRBV27 | CASSLLGGQISYNEQFF | TGTGCCAGCAGTTTGTTGGGAGGGCAAATTTCCTACAATGAGCAGTTCTTC
TRBJ2-5 | TRBD1 | - | TRBV3-1/TRBV3-2 | CASSLTGGAGETQYF | TGTGCCAGCAGCCTTACAGGGGGCGCAGGAGAGACCCAGTACTTC
TRBJ2-2 | TRBD1 | - | TRBV15 | CATSRFLPGQDNTGELFF | TGTGCCACCAGCAGGTTCCTACCGGGACAGGATAACACCGGGGAGCTGTTTTTT
TRBJ1-6 | - | - | TRBV5-6 | CASSLVGYRGSPLHF | TGTGCCAGCAGCTTGGTAGGCTATCGAGGGTCACCCCTCCACTTT
TRBJ2-3 | TRBD2 | - | TRBV9 | CASSPRLAATDTQYF | TGTGCCAGCAGCCCCAGACTAGCGGCCACAGATACGCAGTATTTT
TRBJ1-4 | - | - | TRBV4-1 | CASSQGAYPVNEKLFF | TGCGCCAGCAGCCAAGGGGCGTATCCCGTTAATGAAAAACTGTTTTTT
TRBJ2-7 | TRBD1 | - | TRBV5-4 | CASSQGQVRSYEQYF | TGTGCCAGCAGTCAAGGACAGGTCAGGTCCTACGAGCAGTACTTC
TRBJ2-7 | - | - | TRBV5-3 | CARSLPQGHYEQYF | TGTGCCAGAAGCCTCCCACAGGGCCACTACGAGCAGTACTTC
TRBJ2-2 | TRBD1 | - | TRBV6-5 | CASTPGQRNTGELFF | TGTGCCAGCACTCCGGGACAGCGAAACACCGGGGAGCTGTTTTTT
TRBJ2-3 | TRBD2 | - | TRBV7-6 | CASSLASGGAGTDTQYF | TGTGCCAGCAGCTTGGCTAGCGGGGGGGCGGGCACAGATACGCAGTATTTT
TRBJ2-5 | - | - | TRBV7-2 | CASSFQVGPQETQYF | TGTGCCAGCAGCTTCCAGGTGGGGCCCCAAGAGACCCAGTACTTC
TRBJ1-1 | - | - | TRBV4-3 | CASSQDNTPGTEAFF | TGCGCCAGCAGCCAAGATAACACCCCGGGGACTGAAGCTTTCTTT
TRBJ1-1 | TRBD1 | - | TRBV19 | CASSIPGQYNLNTEAFF | TGTGCCAGTAGTATACCGGGACAGTATAATTTGAACACTGAAGCTTTCTTT
TRBJ2-7 | - | - | TRBV5-6 | CASSFGTPFYEQYF | TGTGCCAGCAGCTTTGGGACACCCTTCTACGAGCAGTACTTC
TRBJ1-1 | - | - | TRBV18 | CASSPGLNTEAFF | TGTGCCAGCTCACCCGGGTTGAACACTGAAGCTTTCTTT
TRBJ2-7 | TRBD1 | - | TRBV19 | CASSTTRFKGASHEQYF | TGTGCCAGTAGTACTACTCGCTTCAAGGGGGCCTCCCACGAGCAGTACTTC